A selection of T cell receptor beta chains follows, all from one sample in a study of blood T cell repertoires in COVID-19. TCRdb's copy holds only in-frame clones and misses some; the assay was immunoSEQ multiplex PCR. The repertoire consists of roughly 200,000 clones, with approximately 90% occurring once and the leading ten covering more than 3.5%. Sample: peripheral blood. The receptors were sampled from a young woman with acute or convalescent COVID-19. The CDR3 runs from the conserved cysteine through the conserved F or W. Fields, in order: V gene, J gene, D gene, CDR3 length, CDR3 protein, CDR3 DNA. A D gene is named only where the DNA matches it firmly.

TRBV11-3	TRBJ2-1	TRBD1	14	CASRTGTERNEQFF	TGTGCCAGCAGAACCGGGACAGAGCGCAATGAGCAGTTCTTC
TRBV29-1	TRBJ2-1	.	12	CSVDLGYNEQFF	TGCAGCGTTGACCTAGGTTACAATGAGCAGTTCTTC
TRBV9	TRBJ2-5	TRBD2	16	CASSVSSGRVGETQYF	TGTGCCAGCAGCGTTTCCAGCGGGAGAGTTGGAGAGACCCAGTACTTC
TRBV28	TRBJ1-2	.	15	CASILGGGLGYGYTF	TGTGCCAGCATCTTGGGGGGAGGGCTAGGGTATGGCTACACCTTC
TRBV28	TRBJ1-4	TRBD1	18	CASSSIRTGGDLDEKLFF	TGTGCCAGCAGTTCGATAAGGACAGGGGGCGATTTGGATGAAAAACTGTTTTTT
TRBV18	TRBJ2-7	TRBD1	15	CASSPDGTADYEQYF	TGTGCCAGCTCACCGGATGGGACAGCGGACTACGAGCAGTACTTC
TRBV1	TRBJ1-2	.	14	CTSSQDRLSYGYTF	TGCACCAGCAGCCAAGATCGCCTAAGCTATGGCTACACCTTC
TRBV12-5	TRBJ2-1	.	14	CASGQIGVYNEQFF	TGTGCTAGTGGACAAATAGGGGTCTACAATGAGCAGTTCTTC
TRBV27	TRBJ1-1	.	13	CASSLFRATEAFF	TGTGCCAGCAGTTTATTCAGGGCCACTGAAGCTTTCTTT
TRBV9	TRBJ2-1	.	14	CASSGTGSYNEQFF	TGTGCCAGCAGCGGTACAGGGTCCTACAATGAGCAGTTCTTC
TRBV5-1	TRBJ1-2	.	15	CASSLDSDRTYGYTF	TGCGCCAGCAGCTTAGATTCCGACAGGACCTATGGCTACACCTTC
TRBV6-5	TRBJ2-1	TRBD2	13	CASSFAGAGGLFF	TGTGCCAGCAGTTTCGCGGGAGCGGGTGGTTTGTTCTTC
TRBV30	TRBJ1-1	.	11	CAWGINSEAFF	TGTGCCTGGGGCATTAACAGTGAAGCTTTCTTT
TRBV2	TRBJ1-2	.	12	CASSEGGYGYTF	TGTGCCAGCAGTGAGGGGGGCTATGGCTACACCTTC
TRBV18	TRBJ2-5	.	12	CASLDRLETQYF	TGTGCCAGCTTAGATAGATTGGAGACCCAGTACTTC
TRBV24-1	TRBJ2-5	TRBD1	15	CATSAFDRGQETQYF	TGTGCCACCAGTGCCTTCGACAGGGGCCAAGAGACCCAGTACTTC
TRBV28	TRBJ2-7	TRBD2	15	CASSLWAGGPYEQYF	TGTGCCAGCAGTTTATGGGCGGGAGGGCCGTACGAGCAGTACTTC
TRBV15	TRBJ1-1	TRBD1	12	CATRWDRGEAFF	TGTGCCACCAGGTGGGACAGAGGTGAAGCTTTCTTT